This is a list of T cell receptor beta chains from one sample in a study of blood T cell repertoires in COVID-19. Clones were read by immunoSEQ multiplex PCR, and TCRdb kept only the in-frame ones, dropping some. The table has 310,000 or so clones, over 80% seen once. Sequences were obtained from PBMCs or T cells enriched from blood (not recorded which). These receptor sequences come from a woman under 30 who had recovered from COVID-19. Each CDR3 is given with its conserved first and last residue. Fields, in order: V gene, CDR3 protein.

V gene: TRBV28
CDR3 protein: CASSFLRQDSGNTIYF

V gene: TRBV6-5
CDR3 protein: CASSYDPRSGQYF

V gene: TRBV29-1
CDR3 protein: CSVGELRNEQFF

V gene: TRBV9
CDR3 protein: CASSVPEGRSGNTIYF

V gene: TRBV9
CDR3 protein: CASSPGTGNNGYTF

V gene: TRBV25-1
CDR3 protein: CASAGQPNYGYTF

V gene: TRBV6-2/TRBV6-3
CDR3 protein: CASSSTLGAADTQYF

V gene: TRBV28
CDR3 protein: CASSSHRGNTIYF

V gene: TRBV5-5
CDR3 protein: CASSRPGQGMEQYF

V gene: TRBV18
CDR3 protein: CASSQGANTEAFF

V gene: TRBV2
CDR3 protein: CASTKWGTSGTPNEQYF

V gene: TRBV18
CDR3 protein: CASSPADTQYF

V gene: TRBV12-3/TRBV12-4
CDR3 protein: CASSTGSADTQYF

V gene: TRBV28
CDR3 protein: CASSFVGRDQPQHF

V gene: TRBV24-1
CDR3 protein: CATSDLRAGSYNEQFF

V gene: TRBV21-1
CDR3 protein: CASFNQAGICYEQYF

V gene: TRBV6-5
CDR3 protein: CASSQLQGGNQPQHF

V gene: TRBV6-5
CDR3 protein: CASRVNRDPGELFF

V gene: TRBV5-1
CDR3 protein: CASSLAQGASGGETQYF

V gene: TRBV7-2
CDR3 protein: CASSLGGPLLSSYNSPLHF

V gene: TRBV19
CDR3 protein: CASSAGERGYTF

V gene: TRBV4-3
CDR3 protein: CASSQEPGGTDTQYF

V gene: TRBV4-3
CDR3 protein: CASSQDRLAGVGGGEQFF

V gene: TRBV6-2/TRBV6-3
CDR3 protein: CASSYPAGPRFF

V gene: TRBV9
CDR3 protein: CASSVEIGGADTQYF

V gene: TRBV4-3
CDR3 protein: CASSQDSIEGETQYF

V gene: TRBV7-2
CDR3 protein: CASSFQGIRNQPQHF

V gene: TRBV2
CDR3 protein: CASSNRGQETQYF

V gene: TRBV2
CDR3 protein: CASSEGSGSWGEQFF

V gene: TRBV6-5
CDR3 protein: CASSAIAGVPGELFF

V gene: TRBV10-3
CDR3 protein: CAISSDRAPGSGELFF

V gene: TRBV7-2
CDR3 protein: CASSLSQGRANYGYTF

V gene: TRBV10-2
CDR3 protein: CASSSSGGGGTEAFF

V gene: TRBV2
CDR3 protein: CASSPQIDQPQHF

V gene: TRBV9
CDR3 protein: CASSVGQGRSWPQHF

V gene: TRBV7-3
CDR3 protein: CASSVDAGQPTGELFF

V gene: TRBV7-9
CDR3 protein: CASSPETTGENVRQETQYF

V gene: TRBV9
CDR3 protein: CASSVGLAERGEQFF

V gene: TRBV19
CDR3 protein: CASSPTVDQPQHF

V gene: TRBV18
CDR3 protein: CASSPPSDRSTGLAFF

V gene: TRBV7-3
CDR3 protein: CASSFVGTPSTDTQYF

V gene: TRBV4-2
CDR3 protein: CASSSLTGGTDTQYF

V gene: TRBV15
CDR3 protein: CATQPRGGRDREQETQYF

V gene: TRBV28
CDR3 protein: CASTLSQGFNEKLFF

V gene: TRBV6-2/TRBV6-3
CDR3 protein: CASIPGGGNNQPQHF

V gene: TRBV25-1
CDR3 protein: CASSRADSYYGYTF

V gene: TRBV28
CDR3 protein: CASSLGTSYNEQFF

V gene: TRBV27
CDR3 protein: CASSLQVNTGGEFNEQFF

V gene: TRBV6-1
CDR3 protein: CASSEESGTAYGYTF

V gene: TRBV7-9
CDR3 protein: CASSLAQGKSNEQYF

V gene: TRBV29-1
CDR3 protein: CSVATYNEQFF

V gene: TRBV6-5
CDR3 protein: CASSLRRENYGYTF

V gene: TRBV7-2
CDR3 protein: CASSLGGLYNSPLHF